The 9 T cell receptor beta chains below all came from one sample that was sequenced in a study of T cell changes during pregnancy in multiple sclerosis. The repertoire was sequenced with immunoSEQ multiplex PCR; TCRdb's copy has only in-frame clones and lacks some. This table has approximately 50,000 clones, about 94% appearing once. The specimen was CD4+ T cells from peripheral blood mononuclear cells, collected after pregnancy. Source of these receptors: a female donor with multiple sclerosis, enrolled in a pregnancy study.

The CDR3 DNA sequence: TGTGCCAGCAGTGAGTGGACAGGGGTCTTCAATCAGCCCCAGCATTTT. It is translated as CASSEWTGVFNQPQHF. The chain recombines TRBV6-1 with TRBJ1-5; 9 bases fit TRBD1. V shed 3 bases, J shed 3 bases, and the junction held 6 bases outside the gene matches. The CDR3 totals 16 residues. Germline CDR1 reads MNHNS; CDR2 reads SASEGT.

This clone showed up just a few times. The rearrangement uses TRBV11-2 and TRBJ1-2; D not certain. V was pared by 0 bases and J by 9 bases, with 8 bases between. The CDR3 is 12 amino acids. Germline V lookup: CDR1 SGHAT, CDR2 FQNNGV. The DNA of the CDR3 is TGTGCCAGCAGCTTAGATCAGAGGAGCTACACCTTC. Translation: CASSLDQRSYTF.

This clone has only one observation. This chain connects TRBV7-3 to TRBJ2-5; 8 bases align to TRBD1. Germline loops: CDR1 SGHTA, CDR2 FQGTGA. This CDR3 region has 13 residues. After removal of 5 bases from V and 3 bases from J, the junction contained 2 bases not matched to a gene. The CDR3 is CASSRGQEETQYF. CDR3 nucleotide sequence: TGTGCCAGCAGCAGGGGACAGGAAGAGACCCAGTACTTC.

This chain links TRBV7-6 with TRBJ2-3, with 7 nucleotides matching TRBD1. This CDR3 region has 12 residues. J was trimmed by 5 bases and V by 6 bases; bases with no gene match: 2. Per germline, CDR1 SGHVS and CDR2 FNYEAQ. In DNA form, the CDR3 reads TGTGCCAGCAGTAACAGGGGAGATACGCAGTATTTT. It specifies CASSNRGDTQYF.

The V call is TRBV5-1, the J call TRBJ2-1; 7 bases align to TRBD1. In germline, CDR1 is SGHRS, CDR2 YFSETQ. J gave up 7 bases and V 1 base, and 8 bases lay outside the gene matches. The CDR3 runs to 15 residues. Here the CDR3 reads CASSLLPGQPNEQFF. The CDR3 DNA reads as TGCGCCAGCAGCTTGCTTCCGGGACAGCCTAATGAGCAGTTCTTC.

The rearrangement joins TRBV27 to TRBJ2-2; 9 nucleotides line up with TRBD2. This CDR3 has 15 amino acids. V shed 5 bases, J shed 4 bases, and the junction held 5 bases outside the gene matches. Germline V gives CDR1 MNHEY, CDR2 SMNVEV (reference sequence). CDR3 region: CASSVAGVVTGELFF. CDR3 in DNA: TGTGCCAGCAGTGTAGCGGGAGTGGTCACCGGGGAGCTGTTTTTT.

The chain joins TRBV2 to TRBJ1-1; weak D call: TRBD1 (5 bases). The CDR3 contains 13 residues. Per germline, CDR1 SNHLY and CDR2 FYNNEI. Trimming cost V 7 bases and J 2 bases, with 11 bases left between them. Here the CDR3 DNA reads TGTGCCAGCAACCTGGGACTTAACACTGAAGCTTTCTTT. Translated: CASNLGLNTEAFF.

CDR3 in amino acids: CASSPRGGQAYEQYF. The CDR3 DNA follows: TGTGCCAGCAGCCCTCGGGGGGGCCAGGCCTACGAGCAGTACTTC. The rearrangement uses TRBV7-8 and TRBJ2-7; 8 bases agree with TRBD2. The junction had 8 bases not matched to a gene; V was cut back by 5 bases and J by 2 bases. Germline V gene data show CDR1 as SGHVS and CDR2 as FQNEAQ. The CDR3 covers 15 residues.

The V gene is TRBV30, the J gene TRBJ1-3; the D gene is possibly TRBD1 (5 bases). Germline loops: CDR1 GTSNPN, CDR2 SVGIG (reference sequence). The CDR3 runs 21 residues. Trimming cost V 1 base and J 4 bases, with 32 bases left between them. CDR3 coding DNA: TGTGCCTGGAGTGGAGGAATCATAGATTACACCGGGACTTTAGCCGGAAACACCATATATTTT. This gives the protein CAWSGGIIDYTGTLAGNTIYF.